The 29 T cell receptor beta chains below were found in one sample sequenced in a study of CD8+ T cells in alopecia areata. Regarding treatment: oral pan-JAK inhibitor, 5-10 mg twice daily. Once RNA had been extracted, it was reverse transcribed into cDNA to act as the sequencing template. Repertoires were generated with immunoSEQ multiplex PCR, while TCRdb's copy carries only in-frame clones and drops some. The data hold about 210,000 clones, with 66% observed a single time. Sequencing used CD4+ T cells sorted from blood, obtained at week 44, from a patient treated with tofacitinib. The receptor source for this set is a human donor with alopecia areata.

In DNA form, the CDR3 reads TGCGCCAGCAGCCCTGGGATGGATACGCAGTATTTT. Translating gives CASSPGMDTQYF. The chain is built from TRBV5-1 and TRBJ2-3; no firm D call. Germline V CDR1 and CDR2: SGHRS, YFSETQ. The CDR3 spans 12 residues. Trimming took off 4 bases at V and 6 bases at J, with 9 bases between the two ends.

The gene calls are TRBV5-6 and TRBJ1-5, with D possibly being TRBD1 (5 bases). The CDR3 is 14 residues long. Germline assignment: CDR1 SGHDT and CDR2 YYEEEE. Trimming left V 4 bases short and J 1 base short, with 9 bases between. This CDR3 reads CASSRRDSNQPQHF. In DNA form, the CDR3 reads TGTGCCAGCAGCCGCCGGGACAGCAATCAGCCCCAGCATTTT.

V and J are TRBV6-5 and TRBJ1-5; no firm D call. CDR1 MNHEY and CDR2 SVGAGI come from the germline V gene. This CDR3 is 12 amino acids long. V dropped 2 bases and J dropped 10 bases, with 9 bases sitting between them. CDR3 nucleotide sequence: TGTGCCAGCAGTTACAGGGCGGGACCCCAGCATTTT. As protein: CASSYRAGPQHF.

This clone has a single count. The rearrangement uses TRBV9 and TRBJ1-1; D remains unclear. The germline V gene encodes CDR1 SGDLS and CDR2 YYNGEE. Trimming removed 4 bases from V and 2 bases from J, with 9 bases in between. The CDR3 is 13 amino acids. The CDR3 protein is CASSFSPNTEAFF. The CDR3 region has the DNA TGTGCCAGCAGCTTCTCACCTAACACTGAAGCTTTCTTT.

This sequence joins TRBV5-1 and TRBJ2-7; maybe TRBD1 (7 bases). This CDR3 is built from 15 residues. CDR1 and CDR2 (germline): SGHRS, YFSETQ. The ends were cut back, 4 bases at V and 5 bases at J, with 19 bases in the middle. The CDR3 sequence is CASSLLPGDSNEQYF. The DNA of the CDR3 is TGCGCCAGCAGCCTCCTTCCGGGGGACAGCAACGAGCAGTACTTC.

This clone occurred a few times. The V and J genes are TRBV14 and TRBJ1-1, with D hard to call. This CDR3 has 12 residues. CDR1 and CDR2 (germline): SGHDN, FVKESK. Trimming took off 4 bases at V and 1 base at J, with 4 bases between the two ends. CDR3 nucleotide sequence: TGTGCCAGCAGCCTAGAGAACACTGAAGCTTTCTTT. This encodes CASSLENTEAFF. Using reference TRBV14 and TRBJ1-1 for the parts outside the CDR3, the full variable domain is EAGVTQFPSHSVIEKGQTVTLRCDPISGHDNLYWYRRVMGKEIKFLLHFVKESKQDESGMPNNRFLAERTGGTYSTLKVQPAELEDSGVYFCASSLENTEAFFGQGTRLTVV.

The CDR3 sequence is CASSSPGLVTNEQFF. CDR3 DNA sequence: TGCGCCAGCAGCTCTCCGGGACTAGTGACAAATGAGCAGTTCTTC. V and J are TRBV5-1 and TRBJ2-1; 8 nucleotides line up with TRBD2. With V trimmed by 3 bases and J by 7 bases, 9 bases remained unmatched. CDR1 and CDR2 (germline): SGHRS, YFSETQ. This CDR3 spans 15 amino acids. Variable domain in full (rest from reference TRBV5-1 and TRBJ2-1): KAGVTQTPRYLIKTRGQQVTLSCSPISGHRSVSWYQQTPGQGLQFLFEYFSETQRNKGNFPGRFSGRQFSNSRSEMNVSTLELGDSALYLCASSSPGLVTNEQFFGPGTRLTVL.

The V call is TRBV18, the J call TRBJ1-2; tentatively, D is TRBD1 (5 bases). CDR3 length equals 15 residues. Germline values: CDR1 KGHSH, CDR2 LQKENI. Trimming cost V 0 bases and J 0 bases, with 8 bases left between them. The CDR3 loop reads CASSPPTVTNYGYTF. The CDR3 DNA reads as TGTGCCAGCTCACCACCGACAGTAACTAACTATGGCTACACCTTC.

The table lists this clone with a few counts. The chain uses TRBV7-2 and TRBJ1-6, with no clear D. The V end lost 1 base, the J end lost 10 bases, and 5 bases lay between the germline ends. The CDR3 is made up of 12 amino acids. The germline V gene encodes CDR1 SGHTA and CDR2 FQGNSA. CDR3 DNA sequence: TGTGCCAGCAGCTTAGGGATATCACCCCTCCACTTT. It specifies CASSLGISPLHF. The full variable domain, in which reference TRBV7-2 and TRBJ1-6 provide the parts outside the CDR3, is GAGVSQSPSNKVTEKGKDVELRCDPISGHTALYWYRQSLGQGLEFLIYFQGNSAPDKSGLPSDRFSAERTGGSVSTLTIQRTQQEDSAVYLCASSLGISPLHFGNGTRLTVT.

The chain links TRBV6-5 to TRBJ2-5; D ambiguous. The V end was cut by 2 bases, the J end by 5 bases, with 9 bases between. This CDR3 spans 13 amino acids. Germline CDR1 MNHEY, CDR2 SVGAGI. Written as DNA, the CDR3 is TGTGCCAGCAGTTACGGCCGGGTGGAGACCCAGTACTTC. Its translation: CASSYGRVETQYF.

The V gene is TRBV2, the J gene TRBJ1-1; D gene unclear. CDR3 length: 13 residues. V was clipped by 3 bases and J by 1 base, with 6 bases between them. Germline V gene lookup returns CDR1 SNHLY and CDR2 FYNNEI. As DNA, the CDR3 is TGTGCCAGCAGTGATGACACGAACACTGAAGCTTTCTTT. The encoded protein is CASSDDTNTEAFF.

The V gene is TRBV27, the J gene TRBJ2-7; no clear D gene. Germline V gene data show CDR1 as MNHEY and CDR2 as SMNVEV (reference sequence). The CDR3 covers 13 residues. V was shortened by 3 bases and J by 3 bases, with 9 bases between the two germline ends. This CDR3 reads CASSLAQFYEQYF. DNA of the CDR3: TGTGCCAGCAGTTTGGCCCAATTCTACGAGCAGTACTTC.

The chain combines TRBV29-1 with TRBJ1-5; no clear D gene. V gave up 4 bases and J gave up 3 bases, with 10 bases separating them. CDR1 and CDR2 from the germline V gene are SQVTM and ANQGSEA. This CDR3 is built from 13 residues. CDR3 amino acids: CSVAETTNQPQHF. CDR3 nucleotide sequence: TGCAGCGTTGCCGAGACCACCAATCAGCCCCAGCATTTT.

CDR3 nucleotides: TGTGCCAGCAGCTCGCAGTTCCGGGACGGCACCTACAATGAGCAGTTCTTC. Translation: CASSSQFRDGTYNEQFF. The J gene is TRBJ2-1, the V gene TRBV7-6; D tentatively fits TRBD1 or TRBD2 (5 bases each). The germline gives CDR1 SGHVS, CDR2 FNYEAQ. V dropped 4 bases and J dropped 2 bases, with 18 bases sitting between them. This CDR3 spans 17 amino acids.

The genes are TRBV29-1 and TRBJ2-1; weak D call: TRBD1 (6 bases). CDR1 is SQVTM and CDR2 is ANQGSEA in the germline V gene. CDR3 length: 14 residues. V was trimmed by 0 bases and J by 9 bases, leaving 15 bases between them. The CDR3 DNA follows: TGCAGCGTTGAAGATCAACGTCAGGGGAGTGAGCAGTTCTTC. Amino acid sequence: CSVEDQRQGSEQFF.

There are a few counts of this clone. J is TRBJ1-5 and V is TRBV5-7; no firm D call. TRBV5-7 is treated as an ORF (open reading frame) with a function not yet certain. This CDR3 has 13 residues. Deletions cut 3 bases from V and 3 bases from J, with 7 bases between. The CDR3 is CASSWWSNQPQHF. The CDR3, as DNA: TGTGCCAGCAGCTGGTGGTCCAATCAGCCCCAGCATTTT.

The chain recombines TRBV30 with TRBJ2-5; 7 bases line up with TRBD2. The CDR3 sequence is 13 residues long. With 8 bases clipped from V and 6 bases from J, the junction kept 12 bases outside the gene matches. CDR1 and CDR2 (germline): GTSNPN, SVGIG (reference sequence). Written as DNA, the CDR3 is TGTGCCCTCGGGAGGCAGGTGGAGAAGACCCAGTACTTC. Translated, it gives CALGRQVEKTQYF.

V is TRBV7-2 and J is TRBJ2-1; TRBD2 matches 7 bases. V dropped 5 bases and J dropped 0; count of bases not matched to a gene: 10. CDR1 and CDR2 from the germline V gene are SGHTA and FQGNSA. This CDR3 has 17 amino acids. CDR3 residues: CASSQSIGGGSYNEQFF. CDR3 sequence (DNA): TGTGCCAGCAGCCAATCGATTGGGGGGGGCTCCTACAATGAGCAGTTCTTC.

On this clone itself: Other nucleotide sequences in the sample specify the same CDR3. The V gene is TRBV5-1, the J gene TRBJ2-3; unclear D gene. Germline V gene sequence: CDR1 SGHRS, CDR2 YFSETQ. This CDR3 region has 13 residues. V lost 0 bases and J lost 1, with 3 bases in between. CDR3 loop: CASSLDGTDTQYF. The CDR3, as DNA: TGCGCCAGCAGCTTGGACGGCACAGATACGCAGTATTTT.

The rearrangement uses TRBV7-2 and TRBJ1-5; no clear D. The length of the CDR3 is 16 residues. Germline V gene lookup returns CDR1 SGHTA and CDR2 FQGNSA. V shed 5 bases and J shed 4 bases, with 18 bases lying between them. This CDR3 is CASSRGRGAPNQPQHF. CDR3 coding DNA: TGTGCCAGCAGCCGTGGCCGGGGAGCTCCTAATCAGCCCCAGCATTTT.

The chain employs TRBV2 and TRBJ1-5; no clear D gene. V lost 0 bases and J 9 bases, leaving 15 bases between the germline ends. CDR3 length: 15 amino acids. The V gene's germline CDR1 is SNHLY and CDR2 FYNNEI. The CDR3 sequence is CASSEARGMERPQHF. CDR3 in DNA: TGTGCCAGCAGTGAAGCGCGGGGTATGGAACGGCCCCAGCATTTT.

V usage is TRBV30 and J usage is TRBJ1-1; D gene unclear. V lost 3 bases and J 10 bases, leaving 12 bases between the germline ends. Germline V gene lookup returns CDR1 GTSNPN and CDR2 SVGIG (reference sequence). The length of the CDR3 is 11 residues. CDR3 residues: CAWSREVGAFF. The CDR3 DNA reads TGTGCCTGGAGCCGGGAGGTGGGAGCTTTCTTT. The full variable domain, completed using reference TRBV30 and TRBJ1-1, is SQTIHQWPATLVQPVGSPLSLECTVEGTSNPNLYWYRQAAGRGLQLLFYSVGIGQISSEVPQNLSASRPQDRQFILSSKKLLLSDSGFYLCAWSREVGAFFGQGTRLTVV.

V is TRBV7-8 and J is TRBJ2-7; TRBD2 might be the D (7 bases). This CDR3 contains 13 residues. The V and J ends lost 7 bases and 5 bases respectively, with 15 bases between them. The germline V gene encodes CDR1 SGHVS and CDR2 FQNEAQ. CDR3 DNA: TGTGCCAGCATCGGCTCCGGGGGGCACGAGCAGTACTTC. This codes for CASIGSGGHEQYF.

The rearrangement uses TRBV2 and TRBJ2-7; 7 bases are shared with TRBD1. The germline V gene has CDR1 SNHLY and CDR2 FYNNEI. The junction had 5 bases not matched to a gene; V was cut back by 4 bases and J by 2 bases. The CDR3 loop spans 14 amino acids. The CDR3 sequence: CASSGQGKTYEQYF. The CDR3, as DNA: TGTGCCAGCAGTGGACAGGGAAAGACCTACGAGCAGTACTTC.

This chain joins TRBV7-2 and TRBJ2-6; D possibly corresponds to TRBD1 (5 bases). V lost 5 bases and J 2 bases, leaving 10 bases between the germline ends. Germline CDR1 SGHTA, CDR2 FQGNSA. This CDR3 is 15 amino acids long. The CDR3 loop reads CASSRQMTGANVLTF. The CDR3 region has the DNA TGTGCCAGCAGCCGACAGATGACTGGGGCCAACGTCCTGACTTTC. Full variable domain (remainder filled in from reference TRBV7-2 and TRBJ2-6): GAGVSQSPSNKVTEKGKDVELRCDPISGHTALYWYRQSLGQGLEFLIYFQGNSAPDKSGLPSDRFSAERTGGSVSTLTIQRTQQEDSAVYLCASSRQMTGANVLTFGAGSRLTVL.

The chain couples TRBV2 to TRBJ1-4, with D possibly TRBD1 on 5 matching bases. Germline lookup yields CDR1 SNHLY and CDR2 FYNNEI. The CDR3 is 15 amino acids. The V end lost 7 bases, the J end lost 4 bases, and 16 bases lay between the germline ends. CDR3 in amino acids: CASTPRGSDNEKLFF. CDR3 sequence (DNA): TGTGCCAGCACCCCGAGGGGCAGTGATAATGAAAAACTGTTTTTT. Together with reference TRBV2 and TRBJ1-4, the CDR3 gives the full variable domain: EPEVTQTPSHQVTQMGQEVILRCVPISNHLYFYWYRQILGQKVEFLVSFYNNEISEKSEIFDDQFSVERPDGSNFTLKIRSTKLEDSAMYFCASTPRGSDNEKLFFGSGTQLSVL.

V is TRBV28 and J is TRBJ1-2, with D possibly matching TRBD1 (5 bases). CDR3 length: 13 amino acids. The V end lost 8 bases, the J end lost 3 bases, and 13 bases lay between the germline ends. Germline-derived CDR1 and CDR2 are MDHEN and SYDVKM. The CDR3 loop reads CASGGTADYGYTF. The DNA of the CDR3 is TGTGCCAGCGGTGGGACCGCGGACTATGGCTACACCTTC.

Here the CDR3 reads CASSSGTGIHSPLHF. CDR3 sequence (DNA): TGTGCCAGCAGCTCCGGGACAGGGATCCATTCACCCCTCCACTTT. The gene calls are TRBV7-2 and TRBJ1-6; 9 bases agree with TRBD1. This CDR3 spans 15 amino acids. Germline CDR1 reads SGHTA; CDR2 reads FQGNSA. Trimming cost V 4 bases and J 8 bases; bases outside gene matches: 6.

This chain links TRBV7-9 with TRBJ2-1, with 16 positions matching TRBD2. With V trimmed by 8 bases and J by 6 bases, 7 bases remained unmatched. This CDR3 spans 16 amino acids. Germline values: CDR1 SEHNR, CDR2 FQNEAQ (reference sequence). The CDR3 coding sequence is TGTGCCAGCTTTACGGGACTAGCGGGGGGGCTCAATGAGCAGTTCTTC. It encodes CASFTGLAGGLNEQFF.